A single sample gave rise to the 14 T cell receptor beta chains below, sequenced in a study of shared clonotypes between healthy human individuals. Generated by immunoSEQ multiplex PCR, the TCRdb table keeps only in-frame clones and is missing some. The sample records 1.6 million or so clones, approximately 98.5% being singletons. The sequenced sample consisted of naive CD4+ T cells sorted from blood. Subset in this sample: CD45RA+ positively selected. Receptors originate from a man between 25 and 39 years old in good health.

The chain is built from TRBV5-1 and TRBJ1-1, with 8 bases lining up with TRBD1. Trimming took 2 bases from V and 5 from J; bases not matched to a gene: 14. CDR1 and CDR2 (germline): SGHRS, YFSETQ. CDR3 length: 17 residues. CDR3 nucleotides: TGCGCCAGCAGCTTCCTCGGACAGGGCGCGCTCTCTACTGAAGCTTTCTTT. Translating gives CASSFLGQGALSTEAFF. The full variable domain, completed using reference TRBV5-1 and TRBJ1-1, is KAGVTQTPRYLIKTRGQQVTLSCSPISGHRSVSWYQQTPGQGLQFLFEYFSETQRNKGNFPGRFSGRQFSNSRSEMNVSTLELGDSALYLCASSFLGQGALSTEAFFGQGTRLTVV.

This clone showed up just once. The sample contains more than one DNA sequence encoding this CDR3. This chain connects TRBV7-3 to TRBJ2-3; D call uncertain. The length of the CDR3 is 14 residues. The V end lost 0 bases, the J end lost 0 bases, and 4 bases lay between the germline ends. Germline V gives CDR1 SGHTA, CDR2 FQGTGA. In DNA, the CDR3 is TGTGCCAGCAGCTTAACGGGGAGCACAGATACGCAGTATTTT. Translating it yields CASSLTGSTDTQYF.

The chain joins TRBV5-1 to TRBJ2-7; D may match TRBD1 or TRBD2 (5 bases each). The CDR3 has 16 residues. Deletions cut 0 bases from V and 3 bases from J, with 16 bases between. Germline V CDR1 and CDR2: SGHRS, YFSETQ. DNA for the CDR3: TGCGCCAGCAGCTTGGGTCGGGGCGACAGAAACTACGAGCAGTACTTC. This gives the protein CASSLGRGDRNYEQYF.

The V call is TRBV6-6, the J call TRBJ2-7; possibly TRBD1 or TRBD2 for D (5 bases each). Germline V gene data show CDR1 as MNHNY and CDR2 as SVGAGI (reference sequence). Trimming removed 0 bases at V and 3 bases at J, with 12 bases between. The CDR3 runs 15 residues. Here the CDR3 reads CASSYSLGRDYEQYF. The CDR3 nucleotides are TGTGCCAGCAGTTACTCGCTGGGACGGGACTACGAGCAGTACTTC.

This rearrangement joins TRBV18 to TRBJ2-2; 7 bases align to TRBD1. Germline loops: CDR1 KGHSH, CDR2 LQKENI. The CDR3 length is 15 residues. The trim removed 3 bases at V and 5 bases at J, leaving 6 bases unmatched. Here the CDR3 reads CASSPLLRGTGELFF. CDR3 coding DNA: TGTGCCAGCTCACCCCTGCTCAGGGGGACCGGGGAGCTGTTTTTT. Complete variable domain (other parts from reference TRBV18 and TRBJ2-2): NAGVMQNPRHLVRRRGQEARLRCSPMKGHSHVYWYRQLPEEGLKFMVYLQKENIIDESGMPKERFSAEFPKEGPSILRIQQVVRGDSAAYFCASSPLLRGTGELFFGEGSRLTVL.

The J gene is TRBJ2-7, the V gene TRBV28; 7 bases agree with TRBD2. Germline trimming cut 1 base from V and 3 bases from J; bases unmatched to any gene: 6. CDR3 length: 15 amino acids. CDR1 is MDHEN and CDR2 is SYDVKM in the germline V gene. The CDR3 nucleotides are TGTGCCAGCAGTTTATACCCGGGAGGTAACTACGAGCAGTACTTC. Protein product: CASSLYPGGNYEQYF.

A single count supports this clone. The chain recombines TRBV28 with TRBJ1-2; 8 nucleotides match TRBD1. Germline V gene data show CDR1 as MDHEN and CDR2 as SYDVKM. J lost 5 bases, V lost 8 bases, and 22 bases had no gene match. The CDR3 is made up of 18 amino acids. The CDR3 nucleotides are TGTGCCAGCGGACCCGGGACAGGACCTACCTCGGTGAGGTATGGCTACACCTTC. This sequence encodes CASGPGTGPTSVRYGYTF.

The chain links TRBV5-1 to TRBJ2-7; tentative D call: TRBD1 (6 bases). Germline loops: CDR1 SGHRS, CDR2 YFSETQ. The CDR3 runs 13 residues. V was trimmed by 4 bases and J by 4 bases, leaving 12 bases between them. Here the CDR3 reads CASSRDMLYEQYF. DNA of the CDR3: TGCGCCAGCAGCCGGGACATGTTATACGAGCAGTACTTC.

Here the CDR3 DNA reads TGCGCCAGCAGCTTGGCCCCTGATACGCAGTATTTT. It codes for CASSLAPDTQYF. The V and J genes are TRBV5-1 and TRBJ2-3, with no clear D. Germline assignment: CDR1 SGHRS and CDR2 YFSETQ. Trimming removed 0 bases at V and 6 bases at J, with 5 bases between. There are 12 residues in the CDR3.

The chain has TRBV7-2 and TRBJ2-3, with 8 bases matching TRBD2. The germline V gene has CDR1 SGHTA and CDR2 FQGNSA. V lost 5 bases, J lost 2 bases, and 6 bases stayed unmatched. The CDR3 contains 15 residues. This CDR3 reads CASSTERGPTDTQYF. The CDR3 nucleotides read TGTGCCAGCAGCACTGAGCGGGGGCCCACAGATACGCAGTATTTT.

The chain couples TRBV7-2 to TRBJ1-4; 7 bases agree with TRBD1. The CDR3 has 15 amino acids. Per the germline V gene, CDR1 is SGHTA and CDR2 is FQGNSA. Trimming took 4 bases from V and 8 from J; bases not matched to a gene: 10. The CDR3 loop reads CASSWRQGAGEKLFF. The CDR3 coding sequence is TGTGCCAGCAGCTGGAGACAGGGCGCGGGGGAAAAACTGTTTTTT.

The rearrangement links TRBV5-1 to TRBJ2-3; 7 bases match TRBD2. Germline V gives CDR1 SGHRS, CDR2 YFSETQ. With 2 bases clipped from V and 5 bases from J, the junction kept 14 bases outside the gene matches. This CDR3 has 17 amino acids. The CDR3 region has the DNA TGCGCCAGCAGCTTAGTACGAGGGAGGGCCGATAAAGATACGCAGTATTTT. Translation: CASSLVRGRADKDTQYF.

The chain combines TRBV5-1 with TRBJ2-5; 10 nucleotides align to TRBD1. V was clipped by 1 base and J by 2 bases; unmatched bases: 2. The CDR3 spans 15 residues. CDR1 is SGHRS, CDR2 YFSETQ, per germline. The CDR3, as DNA: TGCGCCAGCAGCTTGTTGGGACAGGGGCAAGAGACCCAGTACTTC. It translates to CASSLLGQGQETQYF.

The J gene is TRBJ2-1, the V gene TRBV11-3; D ambiguous. Deletions cut 2 bases from V and 6 bases from J, with 8 bases between. Germline CDR1 reads SGHNT; CDR2 reads YENEEA. The CDR3 has 13 residues. The CDR3 bases are TGTGCCAGCAGCTTAATCTCCGCCAATGAGCAGTTCTTC. Protein sequence: CASSLISANEQFF.